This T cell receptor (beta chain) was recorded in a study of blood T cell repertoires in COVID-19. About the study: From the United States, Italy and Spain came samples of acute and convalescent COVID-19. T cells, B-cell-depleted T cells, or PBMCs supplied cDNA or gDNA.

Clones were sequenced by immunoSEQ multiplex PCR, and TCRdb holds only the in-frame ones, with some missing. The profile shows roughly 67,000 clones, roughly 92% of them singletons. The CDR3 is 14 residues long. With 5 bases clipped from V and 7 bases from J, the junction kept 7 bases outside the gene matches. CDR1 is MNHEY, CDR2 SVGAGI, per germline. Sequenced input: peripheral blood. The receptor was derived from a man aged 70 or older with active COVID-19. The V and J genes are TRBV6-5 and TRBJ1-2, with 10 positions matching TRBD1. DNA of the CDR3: TGTGCCAGCAGTAACCCGGACAGGGGGGGTGGCTACACCTTC. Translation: CASSNPDRGGGYTF.